The source of this T cell receptor (beta chain) is a study of blood T cells in healthy people across ages. A sample-barcoded 5' primer and a J-beta primer mix were used in a second PCR of roughly 6 to 11 cycles. TCRdb re-called the 5' RACE reads with MiXCR, one entry per CDR3 protein. The table shows 600,000 to 900,000 distinct CDR3 sequences, with around a quarter occurring only once. Each sample used at least 6.5 million PBMCs. These same records also appear under a second study, on T cells of mothers and their children. That work contributes: Related and unrelated pairs show TCR recombination output that thymic selection shapes similarly. Overlap ran slightly, non-significantly higher for related than unrelated mother-child pairs.

Sequencing used blood. This receptor was identified in a boy aged 5-17 years in good health.

CDR3 bases: TGCGCCAGCAGTAAGGGGCAGGGGACTTCTGGGGCCAACGTCCTGACTTTC. Protein product: CASSKGQGTSGANVLTF. J is TRBJ2-6 and V is TRBV5-1; tentatively, D is TRBD1 or TRBD2 (6 bases each). The length of the CDR3 is 17 residues. V was cut by 5 bases and J by 1 base, with 16 bases left in between. Germline lookup yields CDR1 SGHRS and CDR2 YFSETQ.